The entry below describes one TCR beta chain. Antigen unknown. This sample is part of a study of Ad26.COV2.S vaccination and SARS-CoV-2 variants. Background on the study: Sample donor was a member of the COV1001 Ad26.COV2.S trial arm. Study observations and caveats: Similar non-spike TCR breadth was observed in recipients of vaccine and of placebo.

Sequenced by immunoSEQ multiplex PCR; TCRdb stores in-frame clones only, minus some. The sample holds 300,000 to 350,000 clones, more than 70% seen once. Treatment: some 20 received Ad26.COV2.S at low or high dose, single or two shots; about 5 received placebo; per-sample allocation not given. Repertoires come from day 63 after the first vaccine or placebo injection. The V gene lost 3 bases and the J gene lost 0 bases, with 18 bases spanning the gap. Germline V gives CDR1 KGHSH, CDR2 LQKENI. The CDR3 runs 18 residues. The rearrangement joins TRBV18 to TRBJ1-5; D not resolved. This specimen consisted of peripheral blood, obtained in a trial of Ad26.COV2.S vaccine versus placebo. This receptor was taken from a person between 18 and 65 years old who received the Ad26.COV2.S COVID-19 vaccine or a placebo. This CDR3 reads CASSPERTGRTSNQPQHF. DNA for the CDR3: TGTGCCAGCTCACCGGAAAGGACCGGGAGGACTAGCAATCAGCCCCAGCATTTT.